Following are 21 T cell receptor beta chains from one sample sequenced in a study of blood T cell repertoires in COVID-19. Method: immunoSEQ multiplex PCR; TCRdb's copy keeps in-frame clones and lacks some. The data hold about 210,000 clones, with more than 85% observed a single time. Sequences were obtained from peripheral blood. Receptors originate from a man between 40 and 49 years old with acute or convalescent COVID-19.

This chain joins TRBV10-3 and TRBJ2-3; 12 nucleotides align to TRBD2. The CDR3 loop spans 18 amino acids. Germline values: CDR1 ENHRY, CDR2 SYGVKD. Unmatched junction bases numbered 9, after V lost 3 bases and J lost 2 bases. This CDR3 is CAISEGGTSGGLTDTQYF. The DNA for the CDR3 is TGTGCCATCAGTGAAGGAGGAACTAGCGGGGGGCTCACAGATACGCAGTATTTT.

The J gene is TRBJ2-3, the V gene TRBV4-3, with 12 bases identical to TRBD2. Germline V lookup: CDR1 LGHNA, CDR2 YSLEER. Germline trimming cut 0 bases from V and 3 bases from J; bases unmatched to any gene: 7. The CDR3 spans 18 residues. The CDR3 DNA sequence: TGCGCCAGCAGCCAAGATCCGTCCCTAGCGGGAGGGACAGATACGCAGTATTTT. This codes for CASSQDPSLAGGTDTQYF.

The chain combines TRBV5-1 with TRBJ2-3; 8 bases match TRBD2. The trim removed 5 bases at V and 5 bases at J, leaving 10 bases unmatched. Germline-derived CDR1 and CDR2 are SGHRS and YFSETQ. The CDR3 runs to 15 residues. CDR3 nucleotide sequence: TGCGCCAGCAGTCAGCGGGGGCCGGAGAGAGATACGCAGTATTTT. It specifies CASSQRGPERDTQYF.

J is TRBJ1-1 and V is TRBV29-1; 7 bases fit TRBD1. CDR1 and CDR2 (germline): SQVTM, ANQGSEA. This CDR3 spans 15 amino acids. V lost 4 bases and J lost 0; bases outside the gene matches: 8. CDR3 DNA: TGCAGCGTTGTAAAGGGGGCAGTTATGAACACTGAAGCTTTCTTT. This encodes CSVVKGAVMNTEAFF.

The chain employs TRBV13 and TRBJ2-7, with TRBD2 as a possible D gene (5 bases). With 3 bases removed from V and 3 bases from J, the gap between germline ends came to 9 bases. The germline V gene encodes CDR1 PRHDT and CDR2 FYEKMQ (reference sequence). This CDR3 region has 13 residues. Here the CDR3 reads CASSFHGVYEQYF. The DNA for the CDR3 is TGTGCCAGCAGCTTTCACGGGGTCTACGAGCAGTACTTC.

V usage is TRBV9 and J usage is TRBJ2-2; 10 bases fit TRBD2. The ends lost 0 bases at V and 5 bases at J; junction bases unmatched: 4. CDR1 SGDLS and CDR2 YYNGEE come from the germline V gene. The CDR3 is made up of 16 amino acids. The CDR3 reads CASSVASGSRTGELFF. CDR3 sequence (DNA): TGTGCCAGCAGCGTAGCTAGCGGGAGTCGGACCGGGGAGCTGTTTTTT.

The chain recombines TRBV29-1 with TRBJ2-3, with TRBD2 matching over 9 bases. J lost 5 bases, V lost 6 bases, and 9 bases had no gene match. This CDR3 is 14 amino acids long. Germline CDR1 is SQVTM and CDR2 is ANQGSEA. CDR3 protein: CSVPRTSVRDTQYF. DNA for the CDR3: TGCAGCGTCCCCCGGACTAGCGTGAGAGATACGCAGTATTTT.

The chain links TRBV27 to TRBJ2-7, with 7 bases identical to TRBD1. The CDR3 contains 14 residues. Per germline, CDR1 MNHEY and CDR2 SMNVEV (reference sequence). V dropped 5 bases and J dropped 5; count of bases not matched to a gene: 9. The chain's CDR3 is CASSPRTGSHEQYF. In DNA, the CDR3 is TGTGCCAGCAGTCCCCGGACAGGCTCTCACGAGCAGTACTTC.

The chain has TRBV5-1 and TRBJ2-5; D perhaps matches TRBD2 (6 bases). Per germline, CDR1 SGHRS and CDR2 YFSETQ. Trimming took off 4 bases at V and 2 bases at J, with 15 bases between the two ends. The CDR3 has 15 amino acids. CDR3 region: CASSLPGTSQETQYF. The CDR3 DNA is TGCGCCAGCAGCCTTCCCGGGACTTCACAAGAGACCCAGTACTTC.

V is TRBV24-1 and J is TRBJ2-2, with D possibly TRBD2 on 5 matching bases. The germline V gene encodes CDR1 KGHDR and CDR2 SFDVKD. Trimming took 9 bases from V and 6 from J, leaving 13 bases between them. CDR3 size: 13 residues. This CDR3 is CATGPAAAGELFF. In DNA form, the CDR3 reads TGTGCCACCGGCCCCGCAGCGGCCGGGGAGCTGTTTTTT.

V usage is TRBV9 and J usage is TRBJ2-3, with 8 positions matching TRBD2. Germline V lookup: CDR1 SGDLS, CDR2 YYNGEE. Germline trimming cut 0 bases from V and 5 bases from J; bases unmatched to any gene: 5. The CDR3 contains 15 residues. Here the CDR3 reads CASSVGAGEGDTQYF. The CDR3 DNA sequence: TGTGCCAGCAGCGTAGGAGCGGGGGAAGGAGATACGCAGTATTTT.

This clone showed up just once. The chain recombines TRBV24-1 with TRBJ2-2, with D maybe TRBD2 (6 bases). This CDR3 has 15 residues. Germline V lookup: CDR1 KGHDR, CDR2 SFDVKD. V was cut by 4 bases and J by 8 bases, with 16 bases left in between. The CDR3 DNA follows: TGTGCCACCAGTGACCCCCGGGGAGGCAGGGGGGAGCTGTTTTTT. This translates into CATSDPRGGRGELFF.

This clone was seen a few times. V is TRBV28 and J is TRBJ1-2, with D tentatively TRBD1 (5 bases). CDR1 is MDHEN, CDR2 SYDVKM, per germline. Trimming removed 6 bases from V and 4 bases from J, with 12 bases in between. This CDR3 spans 13 amino acids. The chain's CDR3 is CASSPGHSYGYTF. CDR3 DNA: TGTGCCAGCAGCCCTGGACACTCCTATGGCTACACCTTC.

The chain links TRBV7-2 to TRBJ1-3; 8 bases line up with TRBD1. CDR1 and CDR2 (germline): SGHTA, FQGNSA. The CDR3 covers 16 residues. V shed 3 bases, J shed 2 bases, and the junction held 6 bases outside the gene matches. CDR3 nucleotide sequence: TGTGCCAGCAGCTTCAGCACAGGGGGGACTGGAAACACCATATATTTT. It encodes CASSFSTGGTGNTIYF.

The chain recombines TRBV11-3 with TRBJ2-5; TRBD1 matches 7 bases. V trimming: 4 bases; J trimming: 4 bases; junction bases outside the gene matches: 3. Germline-derived CDR1 and CDR2 are SGHNT and YENEEA. The CDR3 is 13 amino acids. In DNA form, the CDR3 reads TGTGCCAGCAGCTCGACAGGGATAGAGACCCAGTACTTC. It encodes CASSSTGIETQYF.

The gene calls are TRBV25-1 and TRBJ2-1, with a weak D call TRBD1 (5 bases). This CDR3 spans 15 amino acids. Trimming took 8 bases from V and 1 from J, leaving 15 bases between them. From germline, CDR1 is MGHDK and CDR2 SYGVNS. The chain's CDR3 is CASQGNRWSYNEQFF. DNA of the CDR3: TGTGCCAGCCAGGGTAATCGATGGTCCTACAATGAGCAGTTCTTC.

V gene TRBV3-1 (or the pseudogene TRBV3-2) combines with J gene TRBJ1-1; 9 nucleotides agree with TRBD1. The V segment lost 3 bases and the J segment 7 bases; nucleotides outside the gene matches: 0. CDR1 is LGHDT, CDR2 YNNKEL, per germline (reference sequence). The CDR3 totals 12 residues. The DNA of the CDR3 is TGTGCCAGCAGCCAGGGACAGGGTGAAGCTTTCTTT. Its protein product is CASSQGQGEAFF.

CDR3 in DNA: TGCGCCAGCTCCGGGACAGCCGCCTACGAGCAGTACTTC. Amino acids: CASSGTAAYEQYF. The chain couples TRBV5-1 to TRBJ2-7, with 7 bases identical to TRBD1. Per the germline V gene, CDR1 is SGHRS and CDR2 is YFSETQ. Germline trimming cut 7 bases from V and 2 bases from J; bases unmatched to any gene: 6. The CDR3 has 13 amino acids.

V and J are TRBV27 and TRBJ1-4; TRBD1 is a possible D gene (6 bases). Per the germline V gene, CDR1 is MNHEY and CDR2 is SMNVEV (reference sequence). CDR3 length: 14 residues. V lost 2 bases and J lost 7, with 11 bases in between. The CDR3 region has the DNA TGTGCCAGCAGTTTAGGCAGGGGAAGTGAAAAACTGTTTTTT. As protein: CASSLGRGSEKLFF.

The chain couples TRBV5-8 to TRBJ1-2, with D perhaps TRBD1 (5 bases). The ends were cut back, 9 bases at V and 4 bases at J, with 13 bases in the middle. The CDR3 runs to 12 residues. The germline gives CDR1 SGHTS, CDR2 YDEGEE. CDR3 sequence reads: CATQGGGYGYTF. CDR3 DNA sequence: TGTGCCACCCAGGGTGGTGGCTATGGCTACACCTTC.

The chain carries TRBV18 and TRBJ2-6, with 8 bases fitting TRBD1. The germline V gene has CDR1 KGHSH and CDR2 LQKENI. After removal of 2 bases from V and 1 base from J, the junction contained 7 bases not matched to a gene. The CDR3 has 18 amino acids. The CDR3 spells CASSPWVQGESGANVLTF. For the CDR3, the DNA is TGTGCCAGCTCACCATGGGTACAGGGGGAGTCTGGGGCCAACGTCCTGACTTTC.